This T cell receptor beta chain was identified in a study of molecular identifiers for immune sequencing clone quantification. TCRdb re-called the PCR reads through MiXCR, storing one row per CDR3 protein. Seen here are about 320,000 distinct CDR3 sequences, about 23% observed once, and the top ten hold roughly 0.7%. CDR1 is MNHNY and CDR2 is SVGAGI in the germline V gene (reference sequence). This CDR3 region has 15 residues. The V gene lost 6 bases and the J gene lost 0 bases, with 14 bases spanning the gap. This clonotype has at least ten counts. The chain recombines TRBV6-6 with TRBJ1-1, with D possibly TRBD1 on 5 matching bases. The clonotype comes from a human donor in good health. Some libraries in this study had Jurkat cell RNA spiked in. Sequenced sample: naive CD8+ T cells from blood, with Jurkat cell RNA spiked in. Subset defined: FACS-sorted CD8+CD4-CCR7+CD45RA+ naive T cells. This CDR3 is CASRTGGEMNTEAFF. Here the CDR3 DNA reads TGTGCCAGCAGGACCGGGGGAGAAATGAACACTGAAGCTTTCTTT.